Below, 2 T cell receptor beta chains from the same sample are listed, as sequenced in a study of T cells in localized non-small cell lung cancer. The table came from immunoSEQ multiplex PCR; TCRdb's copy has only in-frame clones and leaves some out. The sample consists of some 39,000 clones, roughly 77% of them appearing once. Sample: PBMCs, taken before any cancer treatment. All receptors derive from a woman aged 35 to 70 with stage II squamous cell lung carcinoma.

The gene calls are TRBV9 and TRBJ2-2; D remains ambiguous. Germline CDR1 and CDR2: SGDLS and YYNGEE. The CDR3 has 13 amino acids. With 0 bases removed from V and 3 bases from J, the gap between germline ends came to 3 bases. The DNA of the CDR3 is TGTGCCAGCAGCGTAGCACACACCGGGGAGCTGTTTTTT. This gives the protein CASSVAHTGELFF.

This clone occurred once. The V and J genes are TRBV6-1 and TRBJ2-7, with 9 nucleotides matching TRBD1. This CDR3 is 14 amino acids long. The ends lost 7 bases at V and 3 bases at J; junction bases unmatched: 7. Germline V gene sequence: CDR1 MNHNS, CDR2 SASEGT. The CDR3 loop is CASNEGTGNYEQYV. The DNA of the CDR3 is TGTGCCAGCAACGAAGGGACAGGGAACTACGAGCAGTACGTC.